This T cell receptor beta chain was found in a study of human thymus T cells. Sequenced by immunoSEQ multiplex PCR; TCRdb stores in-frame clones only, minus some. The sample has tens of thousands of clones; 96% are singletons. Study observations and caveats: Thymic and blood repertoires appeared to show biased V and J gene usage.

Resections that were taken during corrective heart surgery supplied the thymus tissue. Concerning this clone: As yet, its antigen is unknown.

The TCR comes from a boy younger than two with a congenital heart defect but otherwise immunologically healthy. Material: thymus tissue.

The CDR3 DNA follows: TGTGCCAGCAGCTGGACAGGGTACGAGCAGTACTTC. It yields the protein CASSWTGYEQYF. The rearrangement links TRBV7-9 to TRBJ2-7; 8 positions agree with TRBD1. Germline lookup yields CDR1 SEHNR and CDR2 FQNEAQ (reference sequence). Germline trimming cut 4 bases from V and 4 bases from J; bases unmatched to any gene: 0. CDR3 length: 12 residues.